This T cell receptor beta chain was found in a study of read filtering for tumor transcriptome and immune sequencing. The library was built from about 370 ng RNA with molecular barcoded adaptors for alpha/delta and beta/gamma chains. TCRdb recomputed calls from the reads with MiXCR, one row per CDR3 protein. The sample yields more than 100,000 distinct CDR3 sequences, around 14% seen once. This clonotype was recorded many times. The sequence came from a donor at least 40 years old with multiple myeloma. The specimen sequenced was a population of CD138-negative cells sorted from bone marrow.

Here the CDR3 DNA reads TGCGCCAGCAGCTCCGGGACTAGCGGAAACAATGAGCAGTTCTTC. Translation gives CASSSGTSGNNEQFF. The chain employs TRBV5-1 and TRBJ2-1; 11 bases are a match to TRBD2. Trimming cost V 3 bases and J 5 bases; bases outside gene matches: 4. The CDR3 sequence is 15 residues long. In germline, CDR1 is SGHRS, CDR2 YFSETQ.